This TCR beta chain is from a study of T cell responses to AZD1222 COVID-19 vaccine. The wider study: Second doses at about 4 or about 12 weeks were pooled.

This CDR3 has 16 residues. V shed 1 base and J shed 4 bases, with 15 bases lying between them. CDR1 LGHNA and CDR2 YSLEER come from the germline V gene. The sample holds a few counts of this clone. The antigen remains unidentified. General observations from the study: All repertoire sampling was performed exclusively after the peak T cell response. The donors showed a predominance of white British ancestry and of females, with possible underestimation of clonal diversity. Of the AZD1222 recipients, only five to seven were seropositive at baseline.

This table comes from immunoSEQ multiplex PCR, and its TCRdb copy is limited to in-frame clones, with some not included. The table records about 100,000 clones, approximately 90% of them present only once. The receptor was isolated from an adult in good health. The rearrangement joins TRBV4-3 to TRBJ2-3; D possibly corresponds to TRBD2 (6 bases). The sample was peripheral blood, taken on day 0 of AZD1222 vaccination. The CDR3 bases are TGCGCCAGCAGCCAAGCGGCGGGGTTGCAGTCAGATACGCAGTATTTT. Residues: CASSQAAGLQSDTQYF.